This record covers a single T cell receptor (beta chain). What it recognizes is unknown. Germline V gives CDR1 SGHAT, CDR2 FQNNGV. This CDR3 has 15 amino acids. The V and J ends lost 5 bases and 6 bases respectively, with 17 bases between them. The sample comes from a study of T cell responses to AZD1222 COVID-19 vaccine. Study details: Second doses that came at about 4 or about 12 weeks were put together.

Sequencing was performed with immunoSEQ multiplex PCR; in TCRdb, only in-frame clones are kept and a portion is missing. The data hold around 140,000 clones, with 85% to 95% observed a single time. Study-level results: Spike-specific TCRs gained breadth and depth after people received two AZD1222 doses. It was only after the peak T cell response that any repertoires were sampled. It should be noted that donors were predominantly white British and more often female, and clonal diversity was possibly underestimated.

The clonotype comes from an adult in good health. The gene calls are TRBV11-2 and TRBJ1-5; tentative D call: TRBD1 (5 bases). The sample here was peripheral blood, taken on day 0 of AZD1222 vaccination. The CDR3 coding sequence is TGTGCCAGCAGCCAAGTGAGTGGGGCAGGTCAGCCCCAGCATTTT. The encoded protein is CASSQVSGAGQPQHF.